This TCR beta chain was sequenced for a study of cytomegalovirus exposure and HLA in healthy donors. Broader study findings: Most of the TCR beta V segments (in an earlier analysis) were productive either about 87% or about 30% of the time. Among the most significant clusters, several appeared linked to common viral pathogens in a later analysis.

CDR1 is SGHAT and CDR2 is FQNNGV in the germline V gene. V gave up 5 bases and J gave up 6 bases, with 22 bases separating them. This CDR3 contains 16 residues. Primers: 60 Vbeta forward and 13 Jbeta reverse. Sequenced by immunoSEQ multiplex PCR; TCRdb stores in-frame clones only, minus some. The data contain about 110,000 clones, under 85% of them singletons. Regarding this clone: Its antigen is currently unknown.

The clonotype originates from a man aged 35 to 55 in good health and CMV-seronegative. The chain couples TRBV11-2 to TRBJ1-2; D may be TRBD1 (6 bases). Input material: PBMCs. CDR3 amino acids: CASSPRWGQGTNGYTF. The CDR3 nucleotides read TGTGCCAGCAGCCCTAGGTGGGGGCAGGGGACGAATGGCTACACCTTC.